Listed below are T cell receptor beta chains from one sample, sequenced in a study of blood T cell repertoires in COVID-19. The repertoire was sequenced with immunoSEQ multiplex PCR; TCRdb's copy has only in-frame clones and lacks some. The sample carries 310,000 or so clones, around 84% recorded once. Sequencing was carried out using peripheral blood. The receptors stem from a man aged 70-80 years with acute or convalescent COVID-19. Each CDR3 is given with its conserved first and last residue. D genes are given only for firm matches. Size is stated for part of the rows, as once, few or many counts, or as a class when the clone is expanded.

TRBD1	.	TRBV28	TRBJ1-2	CASSLGGQTGYGYTF	TGTGCCAGCAGTTTAGGGGGACAGACGGGCTATGGCTACACCTTC
.	.	TRBV4-2	TRBJ2-4	CASSQDREAKNIQYF	TGTGCCAGCAGCCAGGACCGGGAAGCCAAAAACATTCAGTACTTC
.	.	TRBV5-1	TRBJ2-3	CASSLSGVGFTDTQYF	TGCGCCAGCAGCTTGAGTGGTGTCGGTTTCACAGATACGCAGTATTTT
.	.	TRBV18	TRBJ1-2	CASSPKTVREAYGYTF	TGTGCCAGCTCACCGAAGACAGTTCGGGAGGCCTATGGCTACACCTTC
TRBD1	once	TRBV24-1	TRBJ2-1	CATSLTGQGAVGLNEQFF	TGTGCCACCAGCCTCACGGGACAGGGGGCCGTAGGGCTGAATGAGCAGTTCTTC
TRBD1	.	TRBV5-1	TRBJ1-2	CASRPGTASNYGYTF	TGCGCCAGCAGACCCGGGACAGCCTCTAACTATGGCTACACCTTC
TRBD1	once	TRBV5-1	TRBJ1-1	CASSLGQGETEAFF	TGCGCCAGCAGCTTGGGACAGGGCGAAACTGAAGCTTTCTTT
.	.	TRBV5-1	TRBJ2-1	CASSLAAGWPDEQFF	TGCGCCAGCAGCTTGGCGGCGGGGTGGCCCGATGAGCAGTTCTTC
TRBD1	few	TRBV15	TRBJ1-3	CATSPQGQGFSGNTIYF	TGTGCCACCAGCCCCCAGGGACAGGGCTTTTCTGGAAACACCATATATTTT
.	.	TRBV6-2/TRBV6-3	TRBJ1-1	CASSYVTGFSTEAFF	TGTGCCAGCAGTTACGTTACAGGGTTTTCCACTGAAGCTTTCTTT
.	.	TRBV5-1	TRBJ2-3	CASSLALKTSTDTQYF	TGCGCCAGCAGCTTGGCGCTGAAAACTAGCACAGATACGCAGTATTTT
TRBD2	.	TRBV10-1	TRBJ2-3	CASSETSGRTDTQYF	TGCGCCAGCAGTGAAACTAGCGGGAGGACAGATACGCAGTATTTT
.	.	TRBV11-3	TRBJ2-3	CASSPGGSFGDTQYF	TGTGCCAGCAGCCCAGGGGGGTCTTTCGGAGATACGCAGTATTTT
.	.	TRBV19	TRBJ2-5	CASSIALTSFAQETQYF	TGTGCCAGTAGTATAGCCCTAACTAGCTTCGCCCAAGAGACCCAGTACTTC
.	.	TRBV7-2	TRBJ1-5	CASSLRGQPQHF	TGTGCCAGCAGCTTAAGGGGACAGCCCCAGCATTTT
.	.	TRBV13	TRBJ2-3	CASSLDAADSTDTQYF	TGTGCCAGCAGCTTAGATGCAGCGGACAGCACAGATACGCAGTATTTT
TRBD1	.	TRBV28	TRBJ2-2	CASSFQGEAGELFF	TGTGCCAGCAGTTTTCAGGGGGAAGCCGGGGAGCTGTTTTTT
.	.	TRBV3-1/TRBV3-2	TRBJ2-6	CASSPQTGSSGANVLTF	TGTGCCAGCAGCCCACAGACAGGTAGCTCTGGGGCCAACGTCCTGACTTTC
.	few	TRBV28	TRBJ2-4	CASSSRQALAKNIQYF	TGTGCCAGCAGTTCCAGACAGGCGCTAGCCAAAAACATTCAGTACTTC
.	once	TRBV2	TRBJ2-7	CASSGLTQREQYF	TGTGCCAGCAGTGGACTAACCCAGAGAGAGCAGTACTTC
.	.	TRBV13	TRBJ2-3	CASSVGQITDTQYF	TGTGCCAGCAGCGTAGGACAGATTACAGATACGCAGTATTTT
TRBD1	.	TRBV7-2	TRBJ1-6	CASSYRTGNHNSPLHF	TGTGCCAGCAGCTACCGGACAGGAAATCATAATTCACCCCTCCACTTT
.	.	TRBV5-1	TRBJ1-5	CASSLHGGDQPQHF	TGCGCCAGCAGCTTGCACGGGGGGGATCAGCCCCAGCATTTT
TRBD2	.	TRBV9	TRBJ2-3	CASSVSSGGAEDTQYF	TGTGCCAGCAGCGTGAGTAGCGGGGGGGCCGAGGATACGCAGTATTTT
.	.	TRBV28	TRBJ2-3	CASSLGDFTDTQYF	TGTGCCAGCAGTTTAGGGGACTTCACAGATACGCAGTATTTT
TRBD2	once	TRBV29-1	TRBJ2-2	CSERTSGNTGELFF	TGCAGCGAGAGGACTAGCGGGAACACCGGGGAGCTGTTTTTT
TRBD1	once	TRBV27	TRBJ1-1	CASSPRTGGDTEAFF	TGTGCCAGCAGCCCAAGGACAGGGGGGGACACTGAAGCTTTCTTT
TRBD2	.	TRBV28	TRBJ2-3	CASSLRTSPGTDTQYF	TGTGCCAGCAGTCTTCGGACTAGCCCCGGCACAGATACGCAGTATTTT
TRBD2	.	TRBV9	TRBJ2-2	CASSEGLAGTWELFF	TGTGCCAGCAGCGAAGGACTAGCGGGAACGTGGGAGCTGTTTTTT
.	.	TRBV11-2	TRBJ1-2	CASSLGQELGYTF	TGTGCCAGCAGCTTAGGACAGGAACTGGGCTACACCTTC
TRBD2	.	TRBV4-2	TRBJ2-4	CASSLKAGGRGIDIQYF	TGTGCCAGCAGCCTAAAGGCGGGCGGGAGGGGGATAGACATTCAGTACTTC
.	.	TRBV7-8	TRBJ1-3	CASSSPSGTGNTIYF	TGTGCCAGCAGCTCCCCCTCCGGGACTGGAAACACCATATATTTT
TRBD1	.	TRBV5-1	TRBJ1-1	CASGGGQMNTEAFF	TGCGCCAGCGGAGGGGGACAGATGAACACTGAAGCTTTCTTT
TRBD1	.	TRBV6-1	TRBJ1-4	CASSESSWTGVNEKLFF	TGTGCCAGCAGTGAATCTTCCTGGACAGGAGTTAATGAAAAACTGTTTTTT
TRBD2	.	TRBV5-1	TRBJ2-5	CASSTDRAGETQYF	TGCGCCAGCAGCACCGACAGAGCGGGGGAGACCCAGTACTTC
.	.	TRBV7-9	TRBJ1-4	CASSPGTREKLFF	TGTGCCAGCAGCCCCGGGACTCGAGAAAAACTGTTTTTT
.	.	TRBV19	TRBJ2-2	CASNPSTGELFF	TGTGCCAGTAATCCTTCCACCGGGGAGCTGTTTTTT
TRBD2	.	TRBV7-9	TRBJ2-5	CASSLVSSGQETQYF	TGTGCCAGCAGCTTAGTATCTAGCGGCCAAGAGACCCAGTACTTC
TRBD1	.	TRBV19	TRBJ1-1	CASTPTGGRNTEAFF	TGTGCCAGTACTCCTACAGGGGGAAGAAACACTGAAGCTTTCTTT
.	.	TRBV7-3	TRBJ2-1	CASSLNGGSSYNEQFF	TGTGCCAGCAGCTTAAATGGGGGGAGCTCCTACAATGAGCAGTTCTTC
.	.	TRBV7-2	TRBJ1-2	CASSSPFRNYGYTF	TGTGCCAGCAGCTCACCATTCAGAAACTATGGCTACACCTTC
TRBD1	once	TRBV6-6	TRBJ2-2	CASSSRTGGAPGELFF	TGTGCCAGCAGCTCGCGGACAGGGGGCGCTCCCGGGGAGCTGTTTTTT
.	.	TRBV7-2	TRBJ1-1	CASSLKVTTGLNTEAFF	TGTGCCAGCAGCTTAAAGGTGACAACAGGGCTGAACACTGAAGCTTTCTTT
TRBD2	.	TRBV28	TRBJ2-5	CASTGLANQETQYF	TGTGCCAGCACCGGACTAGCGAACCAAGAGACCCAGTACTTC
TRBD2	.	TRBV5-1	TRBJ2-6	CASSLGPTAGDGANVLTF	TGCGCCAGCAGCTTGGGTCCTACGGCGGGGGATGGGGCCAACGTCCTGACTTTC
.	.	TRBV6-1	TRBJ1-2	CASSDFQLRQGYTF	TGTGCCAGCAGTGATTTTCAGCTGCGACAGGGCTACACCTTC
.	few	TRBV10-1	TRBJ1-3	CASSAKLGSGNTIYF	TGCGCCAGCAGTGCAAAACTCGGCTCTGGAAACACCATATATTTT
TRBD1	.	TRBV5-4	TRBJ1-1	CASSRGGTGAGEAFF	TGTGCCAGCAGCCGCGGGGGGACAGGGGCCGGTGAAGCTTTCTTT
TRBD1	.	TRBV20-1	TRBJ1-2	CSASPAGTGFGYTF	TGCAGTGCTAGTCCGGCGGGGACAGGGTTTGGCTACACCTTC
.	.	TRBV30	TRBJ1-4	CAWSVRSQTNEKLFF	TGTGCCTGGAGTGTAAGGAGTCAAACTAATGAAAAACTGTTTTTT
.	.	TRBV5-4	TRBJ2-1	CASSFVGANEQFF	TGTGCCAGCAGCTTTGTAGGGGCCAATGAGCAGTTCTTC
.	.	TRBV2	TRBJ1-2	CASSGLNRNNYGYTF	TGTGCCAGCAGTGGCCTTAACAGAAATAACTATGGCTACACCTTC
.	.	TRBV3-1/TRBV3-2	TRBJ2-6	CASSQVGPRANVLTF	TGTGCCAGCAGCCAAGTTGGCCCCCGGGCCAACGTCCTGACTTTC
.	once	TRBV20-1	TRBJ2-3	CSASLRADTQYF	TGCAGTGCTAGTCTCCGGGCAGATACGCAGTATTTT
.	.	TRBV5-4	TRBJ1-6	CASSLEGGDSPLHF	TGTGCCAGCAGCTTGGAGGGAGGCGACTCACCCCTCCACTTT